The 25 T cell receptor beta chains below were found in one sample sequenced in a study of T-cell memory formation after mild COVID-19. TCRdb re-analysed the 5' RACE reads in MiXCR, keeping a single row per CDR3 protein. The data show 450,000 to 650,000 distinct CDR3 sequences, with more than 15% seen just once and 12% held by the top ten. Sequencing was performed on PBMCs or a T cell subset sorted from them (not recorded which). The source is an adult woman who had mild COVID-19 (a few samples of this study predate the infection). Cell type and time point are not known.

V is TRBV4-2 and J is TRBJ2-1, with 8 bases that match TRBD1. Germline assignment: CDR1 LGHNA and CDR2 YNFKEQ. The CDR3 is 14 amino acids. The V and J ends lost 4 bases and 5 bases, in that order; junction bases with no gene match: 4. CDR3 nucleotide sequence: TGTGCCAGCAGCCGGTCGGACAGGGACAATGAGCAGTTCTTC. Translating gives CASSRSDRDNEQFF.

This clonotype was seen only a few times. The chain couples TRBV5-4 to TRBJ2-1, with TRBD2 matching over 12 bases. The CDR3 sequence is 16 residues long. Looked up from germline, CDR1 is SGHNT and CDR2 is YYREEE (reference sequence). Trimming removed 1 base from V and 8 bases from J; junction bases left unmatched: 7. The CDR3 sequence: CASSLTSGRPSDEQFF. The DNA of the CDR3 is TGTGCCAGCAGCTTGACTAGCGGGAGGCCCTCCGATGAGCAGTTCTTC.

The chain employs TRBV15 and TRBJ1-1; D is ambiguous. The CDR3 is 13 amino acids. In germline, CDR1 is LNHNV, CDR2 YYDKDF (reference sequence). V was trimmed by 0 bases and J by 7 bases, leaving 9 bases between them. CDR3 region: CATSRDRLGEAFF. The CDR3 region has the DNA TGTGCCACCAGCAGAGACCGGCTGGGTGAAGCTTTCTTT.

This clonotype came up many times. The chain joins TRBV20-1 to TRBJ2-1, with D unresolved. Germline V lookup: CDR1 DFQATT, CDR2 SNEGSKA (reference sequence). The CDR3 extends over 13 amino acids. The V gene lost 6 bases and the J gene lost 12 bases, with 21 bases spanning the gap. The DNA of the CDR3 is TGCAGTGCCCAAGGCGCAGGTAGAACGGGGCAGTTCTTC. Encoded protein: CSAQGAGRTGQFF.

CDR3 loop: CSATQGFNQPQHF. The CDR3 DNA is TGCAGTGCCACTCAGGGGTTCAATCAGCCCCAGCATTTT. The J gene is TRBJ1-5, the V gene TRBV20-1, with D maybe TRBD1 (6 bases). Germline CDR1 and CDR2: DFQATT and SNEGSKA (reference sequence). V lost 6 bases, J lost 3 bases, and 12 bases lay in between. There are 13 residues in the CDR3.

The gene calls are TRBV5-4 and TRBJ2-5; D possibly corresponds to TRBD2 (7 bases). This CDR3 spans 13 amino acids. Trimming shortened V by 10 bases and J by 5 bases, and 18 bases separated the two germline ends. CDR1 is SGHNT, CDR2 YYREEE, per germline (reference sequence). The CDR3 bases are TGTGCCCTATCGGGGGGCGGAGGGGAGACCCAGTACTTC. Protein: CALSGGGGETQYF. Full variable domain (rest looked up from reference TRBV5-4 and TRBJ2-5): ETGVTQSPTHLIKTRGQQVTLRCSSQSGHNTVSWYQQALGQGPQFIFQYYREEENGRGNFPPRFSGLQFPNYSSELNVNALELDDSALYLCALSGGGGETQYFGPGTRLLVL.

The chain couples TRBV6-5 to TRBJ2-1; 7 bases are a match to TRBD2. The CDR3 is 18 residues long. The germline CDR1 and CDR2 sequences are MNHEY and SVGAGI. With V trimmed by 4 bases and J by 7 bases, 19 bases remained unmatched. The CDR3 DNA is TGTGCCAGCAGTTCCGCTCTGGGTGGCGGGAGAGTGGGAAATGAGCAGTTCTTC. Residues: CASSSALGGGRVGNEQFF.

V usage is TRBV29-1 and J usage is TRBJ2-7, with TRBD2 identical over 9 bases. V lost 5 bases and J lost 5; bases outside the gene matches: 7. In germline, CDR1 is SQVTM, CDR2 ANQGSEA. There are 13 residues in the CDR3. Written as DNA, the CDR3 is TGCAGCGTTAGCGGGACTAGCACTAACGAGCAGTACTTC. Its translation: CSVSGTSTNEQYF.

The chain has TRBV14 and TRBJ2-1, with 7 bases lining up with TRBD1. The germline gives CDR1 SGHDN, CDR2 FVKESK. The CDR3 extends over 16 amino acids. V lost 4 bases, J lost 0 bases, and 6 bases stayed unmatched. The CDR3 DNA follows: TGTGCCAGCAGCCGCGCGGACAGGAGCTCCTACAATGAGCAGTTCTTC. It is translated as CASSRADRSSYNEQFF.

This clonotype appeared a few times. This rearrangement joins TRBV7-9 to TRBJ2-3; TRBD2 matches at 9 bases. Germline lookup yields CDR1 SEHNR and CDR2 FQNEAQ (reference sequence). CDR3 length: 15 amino acids. Unmatched junction bases numbered 5, after V lost 5 bases and J lost 2 bases. The CDR3 here is CASSASSGVTDTQYF. DNA for the CDR3: TGTGCCAGCAGCGCCTCTAGCGGGGTCACAGATACGCAGTATTTT.

This clonotype was recorded at least ten times. The genes are TRBV7-6 and TRBJ1-1; the D gene is possibly TRBD1 (5 bases). Germline lookup yields CDR1 SGHVS and CDR2 FNYEAQ. This CDR3 region has 16 residues. V was clipped by 0 bases and J by 2 bases, with 13 bases between them. DNA for the CDR3: TGTGCCAGCAGCTTAGCCGCACGGGGCCTAAACACTGAAGCTTTCTTT. The encoded protein is CASSLAARGLNTEAFF.

V gene TRBV9 combines with J gene TRBJ2-7; 7 positions match TRBD2. The germline gives CDR1 SGDLS, CDR2 YYNGEE. The CDR3 spans 15 residues. V lost 5 bases and J lost 1; bases outside the gene matches: 9. The CDR3 DNA sequence: TGTGCCAGCAGTCCAACTCCGGGACTATCCTACGAGCAGTACTTC. This translates into CASSPTPGLSYEQYF.

A few counts support this clonotype. The gene calls are TRBV7-9 and TRBJ2-7; D might be TRBD1 or TRBD2, each matching 6 bases. V gave up 7 bases and J gave up 2 bases, with 18 bases separating them. The germline V gene encodes CDR1 SEHNR and CDR2 FQNEAQ (reference sequence). The CDR3 length is 15 residues. The CDR3 DNA reads as TGTGCCAGCACCGGAGGGGCAGGGGACACCTACGAGCAGTACTTC. This sequence encodes CASTGGAGDTYEQYF.

V and J are TRBV30 and TRBJ2-1, with 7 bases identical to TRBD2. CDR3 size: 14 residues. Germline values: CDR1 GTSNPN, CDR2 SVGIG (reference sequence). The V segment lost 2 bases and the J segment 2 bases; nucleotides outside the gene matches: 3. CDR3 in amino acids: CAWSLSGTYNEQFF. CDR3 sequence (DNA): TGTGCCTGGAGTTTGAGCGGGACCTACAATGAGCAGTTCTTC. The variable domain in full, completed from reference TRBV30 and TRBJ2-1, reads SQTIHQWPATLVQPVGSPLSLECTVEGTSNPNLYWYRQAAGRGLQLLFYSVGIGQISSEVPQNLSASRPQDRQFILSSKKLLLSDSGFYLCAWSLSGTYNEQFFGPGTRLTVL.

This chain joins TRBV4-3 and TRBJ2-1, with 8 bases fitting TRBD1. V lost 4 bases to trimming and J lost 3 bases; unmatched junction nucleotides: 5. The CDR3 spans 15 residues. In germline, CDR1 is LGHNA, CDR2 YSLEER. Here the CDR3 DNA reads TGCGCCAGCAGCCGAGATGGGACAGGCTACAATGAGCAGTTCTTC. Residues: CASSRDGTGYNEQFF.

Regarding this clonotype: One end of the junction does not line up with germline, which may come from a read error. The CDR3 region is CDSSQEVGGGQPQHF. The CDR3 coding sequence is TGTGACAGCAGCCAAGAAGTAGGGGGAGGTCAGCCCCAGCATTTT. The V call is TRBV4-2, the J call TRBJ1-5; D may be TRBD1 (6 bases). CDR3 size: 15 residues. Germline CDR1 and CDR2: LGHNA and YNFKEQ.

This clonotype was counted a few times. The J gene is TRBJ2-7, the V gene TRBV6-2 or TRBV6-3; the match to TRBD2 covers 13 bases. This CDR3 is built from 13 residues. CDR1 MNHEY and CDR2 SVGEGT come from the germline V gene. The J segment lost 8 bases and the V segment lost 6 bases, leaving 4 bases of the junction unmatched. The CDR3 region has the DNA TGTGCCAGCAGGCCGGGACTAGCGGGAAAGCAGTACTTC. It yields the protein CASRPGLAGKQYF.

The chain recombines TRBV29-1 with TRBJ2-5; the match to TRBD1 covers 9 bases. V was pared by 8 bases and J by 5 bases, with 9 bases of the junction left unmatched. This CDR3 is 13 amino acids long. Per germline, CDR1 SQVTM and CDR2 ANQGSEA. CDR3 DNA: TGCAGCTCCTTACAGGGGGCGAGGGAGACCCAGTACTTC. As protein: CSSLQGARETQYF.

V gene TRBV12-5 combines with J gene TRBJ2-4; D call uncertain. The V end was cut by 2 bases, the J end by 13 bases, with 9 bases between. Germline V gene lookup returns CDR1 LGHNT and CDR2 FRNRAP. The CDR3 runs to 11 residues. The CDR3 loop is CASGLSLGQYF. The CDR3 region has the DNA TGTGCTAGTGGTTTGTCCTTGGGGCAGTACTTC.

The V gene is TRBV7-9, the J gene TRBJ1-2, with unresolved D. V was shortened by 2 bases and J by 8 bases, with 9 bases between the two germline ends. CDR1 SEHNR and CDR2 FQNEAQ come from the germline V gene (reference sequence). The CDR3 is 12 residues long. In DNA, the CDR3 is TGTGCCAGCAGCTTACGGGTACACGGCTACACCTTC. This gives the protein CASSLRVHGYTF.

Only a few counts were recorded for this clonotype. The chain joins TRBV19 to TRBJ2-7; the D is unclear. This CDR3 has 13 amino acids. CDR1 and CDR2 (germline): LNHDA, SQIVND (reference sequence). Trimming pared 6 bases from V and 1 base from J, leaving 10 bases between. DNA of the CDR3: TGTGCCAGTAGCCAAACAGCTTCCTACGAGCAGTACTTC. Translation gives CASSQTASYEQYF. Full variable domain (remainder filled in from reference TRBV19 and TRBJ2-7): DGGITQSPKYLFRKEGQNVTLSCEQNLNHDAMYWYRQDPGQGLRLIYYSQIVNDFQKGDIAEGYSVSREKKESFPLTVTSAQKNPTAFYLCASSQTASYEQYFGPGTRLTVT.

The chain joins TRBV20-1 to TRBJ2-7, with 10 bases aligning to TRBD2. V shed 6 bases and J 3 bases; nucleotides not matched to a gene: 5. The CDR3 sequence is 13 residues long. The germline V gene has CDR1 DFQATT and CDR2 SNEGSKA (reference sequence). DNA for the CDR3: TGCAGTGCAACCAGCGGGGGGGGCTACGAGCAGTACTTC. Amino acid sequence: CSATSGGGYEQYF.

The gene calls are TRBV13 and TRBJ1-3, with a weak D call TRBD1 (5 bases). The CDR3 length is 14 residues. Germline V CDR1 and CDR2: PRHDT, FYEKMQ (reference sequence). With 2 bases removed from V and 6 bases from J, the gap between germline ends came to 11 bases. CDR3 DNA sequence: TGTGCCAGCAGCTTAATCCAGGGAGAAAACACCATATATTTT. Protein product: CASSLIQGENTIYF. The variable domain in full, completed from reference TRBV13 and TRBJ1-3, reads AAGVIQSPRHLIKEKRETATLKCYPIPRHDTVYWYQQGPGQDPQFLISFYEKMQSDKGSIPDRFSAQQFSDYHSELNMSSLELGDSALYFCASSLIQGENTIYFGEGSWLTVV.

This clonotype was seen a handful of times. The chain carries TRBV29-1 and TRBJ2-1, with 9 nucleotides matching TRBD2. Germline V gene sequence: CDR1 SQVTM, CDR2 ANQGSEA. With V trimmed by 4 bases and J by 8 bases, 9 bases remained unmatched. The CDR3 covers 14 residues. This CDR3 is CSVGGLAGYHEQFF. DNA of the CDR3: TGCAGCGTTGGCGGGCTAGCGGGGTACCATGAGCAGTTCTTC.

This clonotype was seen more than once but under ten times. The chain recombines TRBV7-9 with TRBJ2-1; D possibly corresponds to TRBD2 (6 bases). CDR1 and CDR2 from the germline V gene are SEHNR and FQNEAQ (reference sequence). With 7 bases removed from V and 7 bases from J, the gap between germline ends came to 20 bases. The CDR3 length is 15 residues. The CDR3 nucleotides read TGTGCCAGCATCGAACTGGGCGGGGTTAGTAATGAGCAGTTCTTC. It is translated as CASIELGGVSNEQFF.